A single sample is the source of the 15 T cell receptor beta chains below, sequenced in a study of beta chain features in type 1 diabetes. Expressed TCRB transcripts got sequenced, as all isolated RNA was reverse transcribed. Libraries were prepared by immunoSEQ multiplex PCR; TCRdb keeps only in-frame clonotypes and omits some of them. Of about 360,000 clones detected, roughly 12% appear once; the ten largest clones hold around 0.015%. The sample consisted of naive CD4+ T cells from blood. The receptors come from a man between 18 and 29 years old in good health.

This rearrangement joins TRBV7-9 to TRBJ2-1, with D maybe TRBD2 (5 bases). With 4 bases removed from V and 6 bases from J, the gap between germline ends came to 16 bases. This CDR3 has 15 amino acids. CDR1 is SEHNR and CDR2 is FQNEAQ in the germline V gene (reference sequence). The CDR3 DNA follows: TGTGCCAGCAGCTCACCGGGAAACCCCATCAATGAGCAGTTCTTC. Encoded protein: CASSSPGNPINEQFF.

The table lists this clone with a few counts. The chain joins TRBV5-1 to TRBJ2-3, with 8 positions matching TRBD1. The V gene's germline CDR1 is SGHRS and CDR2 YFSETQ. This CDR3 is 15 amino acids long. Unmatched junction bases numbered 3, after V lost 0 bases and J lost 3 bases. CDR3: CASSLGTGRTDTQYF. CDR3 DNA sequence: TGCGCCAGCAGCTTGGGGACAGGGCGGACAGATACGCAGTATTTT. Together with reference TRBV5-1 and TRBJ2-3, the CDR3 gives the full variable domain: KAGVTQTPRYLIKTRGQQVTLSCSPISGHRSVSWYQQTPGQGLQFLFEYFSETQRNKGNFPGRFSGRQFSNSRSEMNVSTLELGDSALYLCASSLGTGRTDTQYFGPGTRLTVL.

This clone occurred a few times. Here the CDR3 DNA reads TGTGCCAGCAGCTTAAAGAGCGGGAGGTACCAAGAGACCCAGTACTTC. It yields the protein CASSLKSGRYQETQYF. The V call is TRBV13, the J call TRBJ2-5; 9 nucleotides match TRBD2. The CDR3 loop spans 16 amino acids. After removal of 2 bases from V and 0 bases from J, the junction contained 4 bases not matched to a gene. CDR1 is PRHDT, CDR2 FYEKMQ, per germline (reference sequence).

The chain combines TRBV28 with TRBJ2-7; TRBD2 aligns across 11 bases. The CDR3 is made up of 14 amino acids. V lost 5 bases and J lost 4; bases outside the gene matches: 4. Germline lookup yields CDR1 MDHEN and CDR2 SYDVKM. CDR3 DNA: TGTGCCAGCAGTCGACTAGCGGGATGGTACGAGCAGTACTTC. Protein sequence: CASSRLAGWYEQYF.

This clone has a handful of counts. The V call is TRBV4-3, the J call TRBJ2-2; 11 bases map to TRBD2. The CDR3 has 17 amino acids. J was trimmed by 2 bases and V by 5 bases; bases with no gene match: 7. Germline lookup yields CDR1 LGHNA and CDR2 YSLEER. CDR3 loop: CASSSQLAGVNTGELFF. In DNA form, the CDR3 reads TGCGCCAGCAGCTCCCAACTAGCGGGAGTCAACACCGGGGAGCTGTTTTTT.

This clone occurred a few times. This chain connects TRBV29-1 to TRBJ1-1; 9 nucleotides agree with TRBD1. Germline V lookup: CDR1 SQVTM, CDR2 ANQGSEA. With V trimmed by 7 bases and J by 4 bases, 10 bases remained unmatched. CDR3 length: 14 residues. The CDR3 is CSATQGAKSTEAFF. The CDR3 DNA is TGCAGCGCTACACAGGGGGCAAAGAGCACTGAAGCTTTCTTT.

This rearrangement joins TRBV4-2 to TRBJ2-7; a weak D match, TRBD2 (5 bases). The CDR3 extends over 13 amino acids. Trimming took off 0 bases at V and 6 bases at J, with 9 bases between the two ends. CDR1 is LGHNA and CDR2 is YNFKEQ in the germline V gene. The CDR3 region has the DNA TGTGCCAGCAGCCAAGATTTGGCGGGCGAGCAGTACTTC. Translated, it gives CASSQDLAGEQYF.

The chain recombines TRBV19 with TRBJ1-5, with D maybe TRBD1 (5 bases). Trimming pared 6 bases from V and 4 bases from J, leaving 16 bases between. Germline V gene data show CDR1 as LNHDA and CDR2 as SQIVND (reference sequence). CDR3 length: 15 amino acids. The CDR3: CASSMTAITNQPQHF. As DNA, the CDR3 is TGTGCCAGTAGCATGACAGCCATTACGAATCAGCCCCAGCATTTT.

In its sample, this clone was seen a few times. The chain employs TRBV9 and TRBJ2-3, with TRBD1 matching 7 bases. The CDR3 totals 14 residues. J lost 5 bases, V lost 4 bases, and 7 bases had no gene match. The germline CDR1 and CDR2 sequences are SGDLS and YYNGEE. The DNA for the CDR3 is TGTGCCAGCAGCATCGGGACAGTAAAAGATACGCAGTATTTT. This encodes CASSIGTVKDTQYF. The full variable domain, rest sourced from reference TRBV9 and TRBJ2-3, is DSGVTQTPKHLITATGQRVTLRCSPRSGDLSVYWYQQSLDQGLQFLIQYYNGEERAKGNILERFSAQQFPDLHSELNLSSLELGDSALYFCASSIGTVKDTQYFGPGTRLTVL.

CDR3 nucleotide sequence: TGCAGCGTTGTTGTCCAGGGCGTGAACACTGAAGCTTTCTTT. This encodes CSVVVQGVNTEAFF. The chain employs TRBV29-1 and TRBJ1-1; maybe TRBD1 (5 bases). CDR1 is SQVTM and CDR2 is ANQGSEA in the germline V gene. V gave up 4 bases and J gave up 0 bases, with 12 bases separating them. The CDR3 is made up of 14 amino acids.

The rearrangement links TRBV18 to TRBJ2-2; maybe TRBD2 (5 bases). The V gene's germline CDR1 is KGHSH and CDR2 LQKENI. The CDR3 spans 12 residues. Trimming left V 3 bases short and J 7 bases short, with 6 bases between. The CDR3 spells CASSPEVGELFF. In nucleotides, the CDR3 is TGTGCCAGCTCACCGGAGGTCGGGGAGCTGTTTTTT.

The gene calls are TRBV19 and TRBJ1-6, with D uncertain. V gave up 5 bases and J gave up 7 bases, with 21 bases separating them. The CDR3 runs to 17 residues. Germline V gives CDR1 LNHDA, CDR2 SQIVND (reference sequence). CDR3 DNA sequence: TGTGCCAGTAGTTTCGCTCGCGACGGGATCGGGAATTCACCCCTCCACTTT. It translates to CASSFARDGIGNSPLHF.

This clone was found a few times. This chain links TRBV27 with TRBJ2-7; 8 bases map to TRBD1. After removal of 2 bases from V and 6 bases from J, the junction contained 3 bases not matched to a gene. The germline V gene encodes CDR1 MNHEY and CDR2 SMNVEV (reference sequence). The CDR3 is 13 amino acids. CDR3 protein: CASSLQGASEQYF. The CDR3 region has the DNA TGTGCCAGCAGTTTACAGGGGGCGAGCGAGCAGTACTTC.

The sample holds a few counts of this clone. V and J are TRBV9 and TRBJ1-3; 7 bases fit TRBD1. Germline CDR1 SGDLS, CDR2 YYNGEE. The CDR3 length is 16 residues. Losses at the gene ends were 3 bases for V and 4 bases for J; bases not matched to a gene: 10. CDR3 in DNA: TGTGCCAGCAGCGGACGACAGGGCCAAATCGGAAACACCATATATTTT. Translated, it gives CASSGRQGQIGNTIYF. The variable domain in full, with the rest retrieved from reference TRBV9 and TRBJ1-3, is DSGVTQTPKHLITATGQRVTLRCSPRSGDLSVYWYQQSLDQGLQFLIQYYNGEERAKGNILERFSAQQFPDLHSELNLSSLELGDSALYFCASSGRQGQIGNTIYFGEGSWLTVV.

This clone was observed a handful of times. The chain combines TRBV7-2 with TRBJ2-2; weak D call: TRBD1 (5 bases). Germline V gene sequence: CDR1 SGHTA, CDR2 FQGNSA. Trimming left V 1 base short and J 9 bases short, with 12 bases between. CDR3 size: 14 residues. The CDR3 protein is CASSLGWQGRELFF. CDR3 nucleotides: TGTGCCAGCAGCTTAGGTTGGCAGGGAAGGGAGCTGTTTTTT.